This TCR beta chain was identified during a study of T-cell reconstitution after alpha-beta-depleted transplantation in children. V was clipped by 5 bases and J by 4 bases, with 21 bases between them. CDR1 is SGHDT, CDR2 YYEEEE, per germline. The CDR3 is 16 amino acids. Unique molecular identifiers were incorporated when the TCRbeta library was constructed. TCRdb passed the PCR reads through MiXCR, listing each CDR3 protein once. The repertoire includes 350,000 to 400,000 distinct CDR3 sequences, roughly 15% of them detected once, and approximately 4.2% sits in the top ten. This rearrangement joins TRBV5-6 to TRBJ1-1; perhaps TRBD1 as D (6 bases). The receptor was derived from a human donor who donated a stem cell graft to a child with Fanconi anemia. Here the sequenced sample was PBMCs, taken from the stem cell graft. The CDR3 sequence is CASSKLGADHGTEAFF. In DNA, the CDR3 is TGTGCCAGCAGTAAATTGGGGGCGGATCATGGCACTGAAGCTTTCTTT. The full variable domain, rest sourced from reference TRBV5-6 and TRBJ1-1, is DAGVTQSPTHLIKTRGQQVTLRCSPKSGHDTVSWYQQALGQGPQFIFQYYEEEERQRGNFPDRFSGHQFPNYSSELNVNALLLGDSALYLCASSKLGADHGTEAFFGQGTRLTVV.